This T cell receptor (beta chain) was profiled in a study of blood T cells in healthy people across ages. Regarding the study as a whole: Per million T cells, TCR beta diversity dropped about linearly as age rose. Higher diversity and more naive CD4+ cells were features of long-lived donors, compared to aged donors.

This CDR3 is 12 amino acids long. CDR1 is SQVTM, CDR2 ANQGSEA, per germline. V gave up 7 bases and J gave up 5 bases, with 14 bases separating them. About this clonotype itself: Its antigen is unidentified.

With a J-beta primer mix and a sample-barcoded 5' primer, a second PCR ran about 7 to 12 cycles. Paired-end reads containing CDR3 totaled no fewer than 2.5 million for each sample. TCRdb analysed the 5' RACE reads with MiXCR anew, one entry per CDR3 protein. The data hold 1.5 million to 1.8 million distinct CDR3 sequences, with about 45% observed a single time. V usage is TRBV29-1 and J usage is TRBJ2-5; D gene unclear. The sequence was obtained from a woman aged 18-29 years in good health. The sample consisted of blood. CDR3 region: CSGGRQGETQYF. The CDR3 DNA sequence: TGCAGCGGAGGACGTCAAGGGGAGACCCAGTACTTC.